Each of the 27 T cell receptor beta chains below was sequenced from the same sample in a study of cytomegalovirus exposure and HLA in healthy donors. The PCR used 60 Vbeta and 13 Jbeta primers. The table came from immunoSEQ multiplex PCR; TCRdb's copy has only in-frame clones and leaves some out. This sample has more than 110,000 clones, with around 73% found just once. Source material: PBMCs. All receptors come from a woman aged 40-49 years in good health and CMV-seronegative.

The J gene is TRBJ2-2, the V gene TRBV4-2; the match to TRBD2 covers 10 bases. CDR1 is LGHNA, CDR2 YNFKEQ, per germline. The ends lost 1 base at V and 2 bases at J; junction bases unmatched: 7. CDR3 length: 18 amino acids. The CDR3 is CASSQVFSGGHNTGELFF. The CDR3 DNA reads TGTGCCAGCAGCCAAGTCTTTAGCGGGGGGCACAACACCGGGGAGCTGTTTTTT.

This clone was counted between two and nine times. The V gene is TRBV5-1, the J gene TRBJ1-1, with D unresolved. CDR1 and CDR2 (germline): SGHRS, YFSETQ. Trimming stripped 3 bases from V and 1 base from J, with 19 bases between. The CDR3 is made up of 17 amino acids. CDR3 residues: CASSSGDPNRGNTEAFF. Written as DNA, the CDR3 is TGCGCCAGCAGCTCTGGTGACCCTAACCGGGGGAACACTGAAGCTTTCTTT.

This clone was recorded a few times. The chain has TRBV28 and TRBJ1-4; D may be TRBD1 (5 bases). The germline V gene has CDR1 MDHEN and CDR2 SYDVKM. Deletions cut 5 bases from V and 0 bases from J, with 28 bases between. This CDR3 has 21 amino acids. DNA for the CDR3: TGTGCCAGCAGTCCTACACATCACGGGTGGGGCAGAAAAACAACTAATGAAAAACTGTTTTTT. Translating gives CASSPTHHGWGRKTTNEKLFF.

This chain links TRBV13 with TRBJ1-5; D possibly corresponds to TRBD1 (5 bases). V was cut by 3 bases and J by 4 bases, with 10 bases left in between. Germline CDR1 reads PRHDT; CDR2 reads FYEKMQ (reference sequence). This CDR3 is built from 14 residues. CDR3 DNA sequence: TGTGCCAGCAGCTTGGGGGGGGGAAATCAGCCCCAGCATTTT. Amino acids: CASSLGGGNQPQHF. Variable domain in full (rest from reference TRBV13 and TRBJ1-5): AAGVIQSPRHLIKEKRETATLKCYPIPRHDTVYWYQQGPGQDPQFLISFYEKMQSDKGSIPDRFSAQQFSDYHSELNMSSLELGDSALYFCASSLGGGNQPQHFGDGTRLSIL.

V is TRBV12-5 and J is TRBJ2-5; D is perhaps TRBD1 (5 bases). CDR3 length: 11 amino acids. The V and J ends lost 5 bases and 5 bases respectively, with 6 bases between them. From germline, CDR1 is LGHNT and CDR2 FRNRAP. CDR3 DNA: TGTGCTAGTGGTAAGGGGGAGACCCAGTACTTC. Amino acids: CASGKGETQYF.

The chain joins TRBV14 to TRBJ2-1; D might be TRBD1 (5 bases). The CDR3 is 16 amino acids. Germline V gives CDR1 SGHDN, CDR2 FVKESK. Deletions cut 2 bases from V and 0 bases from J, with 11 bases between. Here the CDR3 reads CASSQPQESSYNEQFF. CDR3 nucleotides: TGTGCCAGCAGCCAACCACAGGAGAGCTCCTACAATGAGCAGTTCTTC.

V gene TRBV4-1 combines with J gene TRBJ2-5, with D hard to call. Germline values: CDR1 MGHRA, CDR2 YSYEKL. The CDR3 length is 14 residues. Trimming pared 0 bases from V and 1 base from J, leaving 6 bases between. CDR3 DNA sequence: TGCGCCAGCAGCCAAGAGCGGAGCCAAGAGACCCAGTACTTC. It specifies CASSQERSQETQYF.

There are a few counts of this clone. At one boundary the junction diverges from the germline segment, which might be a read error. This chain joins TRBV7-9 and TRBJ2-1; weak D call: TRBD1 (9 bases). There are 16 residues in the CDR3. Germline loops: CDR1 SEHNR, CDR2 FQNEAQ (reference sequence). CDR3 amino acids: CSSSRGGQGFGNEQFF. The DNA for the CDR3 is TGTTCCAGCAGCCGGGGGGGACAGGGTTTTGGCAATGAGCAGTTCTTC.

The CDR3 nucleotides are TGTGCCAGCAGGCCGGCGGGGGGGCCCAATGAGCAGTTCTTC. As protein: CASRPAGGPNEQFF. The chain joins TRBV6-1 to TRBJ2-1; 9 positions match TRBD2. V lost 6 bases and J lost 6; bases outside the gene matches: 6. The CDR3 is 14 residues long. Germline V gene lookup returns CDR1 MNHNS and CDR2 SASEGT.

The chain links TRBV21-1 to TRBJ2-2; the table names TRBD2, a call not compared with the DNA. TRBV21-1 is a recognized pseudogene. The CDR3 is 19 amino acids. The chain's CDR3 is CASSKPGRQHSKNTGELFF. The DNA of the CDR3 is TGTGCCAGCAGCAAACCCGGGAGACAACATTCAAAAAACACCGGGGAGCTGTTTTTT.

The J gene is TRBJ2-5, the V gene TRBV7-9; D may be TRBD2 (7 bases). CDR1 and CDR2 from the germline V gene are SEHNR and FQNEAQ (reference sequence). The CDR3 is 17 residues long. V dropped 4 bases and J dropped 3 bases, with 21 bases sitting between them. The CDR3 DNA reads TGTGCCAGCAGCTCCCGGCGGGCGGGGGCTTACGAAGAGACCCAGTACTTC. Encoded protein: CASSSRRAGAYEETQYF.

The V and J genes are TRBV2 and TRBJ2-3, with D hard to call. Trimming stripped 10 bases from V and 0 bases from J, with 8 bases between. Germline V gene data show CDR1 as SNHLY and CDR2 as FYNNEI. The CDR3 consists of 12 residues. The CDR3 loop reads CATPTSTDTQYF. In DNA, the CDR3 is TGTGCCACCCCTACTAGCACAGATACGCAGTATTTT.

The chain employs TRBV19 and TRBJ2-3, with 10 bases aligning to TRBD1. The CDR3 loop spans 16 amino acids. CDR1 and CDR2 (germline): LNHDA, SQIVND (reference sequence). Trimming cost V 2 bases and J 6 bases; bases outside gene matches: 8. The CDR3 loop is CASSINRDRGFDTQYF. The CDR3 region has the DNA TGTGCCAGTAGTATAAACCGGGACAGGGGATTTGATACGCAGTATTTT.

This clone was observed a few times. The V call is TRBV2, the J call TRBJ1-5; 7 positions match TRBD1. There are 12 residues in the CDR3. The trim removed 7 bases at V and 6 bases at J, leaving 3 bases unmatched. The germline V gene encodes CDR1 SNHLY and CDR2 FYNNEI. The CDR3 DNA reads as TGTGCCAGCAACAGGGGTGGTCAGCCCCAGCATTTT. It specifies CASNRGGQPQHF.

The rearrangement uses TRBV5-4 and TRBJ2-1, with D unresolved. The V gene lost 3 bases and the J gene lost 3 bases, with 4 bases spanning the gap. CDR1 SGHNT and CDR2 YYREEE come from the germline V gene (reference sequence). This CDR3 has 12 residues. The CDR3 DNA reads as TGTGCCAGCAGCTATCGCTACAATGAGCAGTTCTTC. Translated, it gives CASSYRYNEQFF.

The chain combines TRBV28 with TRBJ1-2; 7 nucleotides agree with TRBD1. The V and J ends lost 4 bases and 4 bases, in that order; junction bases with no gene match: 0. This CDR3 comprises 12 residues. Germline assignment: CDR1 MDHEN and CDR2 SYDVKM. The CDR3 coding sequence is TGTGCCAGCAGTTACAGGGGCTATGGCTACACCTTC. This sequence encodes CASSYRGYGYTF.

V gene TRBV19 combines with J gene TRBJ1-2; no clear D gene. In germline, CDR1 is LNHDA, CDR2 SQIVND (reference sequence). CDR3 length: 16 residues. Trimming cost V 5 bases and J 5 bases, with 21 bases left between them. CDR3 protein: CASSQITPGKAYGYTF. The CDR3 nucleotides read TGTGCCAGTAGTCAGATCACCCCGGGAAAAGCTTATGGCTACACCTTC.

The chain combines TRBV9 with TRBJ2-2; 8 bases match TRBD2. The length of the CDR3 is 16 residues. Germline lookup yields CDR1 SGDLS and CDR2 YYNGEE. V gave up 0 bases and J gave up 5 bases; unmatched junction bases: 6. CDR3 sequence reads: CASSVEAGGITGELFF. CDR3 DNA sequence: TGTGCCAGCAGCGTAGAGGCGGGGGGAATTACCGGGGAGCTGTTTTTT.

Only a few counts were recorded for this clone. The rearrangement uses TRBV6-1 and TRBJ2-3; 7 nucleotides match TRBD2. Germline V gives CDR1 MNHNS, CDR2 SASEGT. There are 15 residues in the CDR3. Trimming removed 8 bases from V and 0 bases from J; junction bases left unmatched: 8. Here the CDR3 DNA reads TGTGCCAGCTCTAGCGGAATTGAAAGCACAGATACGCAGTATTTT. It codes for CASSSGIESTDTQYF.

The table lists this clone with a few counts. The chain links TRBV4-3 to TRBJ1-4, with a weak D call TRBD1 (6 bases). CDR3 length: 17 amino acids. Germline CDR1 reads LGHNA; CDR2 reads YSLEER. V was trimmed by 4 bases and J by 0 bases, leaving 15 bases between them. The CDR3 region has the DNA TGCGCCAGCAGCCGACTAGGGGGGGCCGCAACTAATGAAAAACTGTTTTTT. Protein sequence: CASSRLGGAATNEKLFF.

This clone was picked up a small number of times. V usage is TRBV29-1 and J usage is TRBJ1-1; D is uncertain. The CDR3 runs to 13 residues. The V and J ends lost 4 bases and 1 base respectively, with 10 bases between them. Germline V CDR1 and CDR2: SQVTM, ANQGSEA. DNA for the CDR3: TGCAGCGTTGTGACCCGACAGAACACTGAAGCTTTCTTT. Encoded protein: CSVVTRQNTEAFF.

This clone was seen at least ten times. The CDR3, as DNA: TGTGCCAGCAGCTCCCCGATCGAAGGACTGAGCTCCTACGAGCAGTACTTC. This sequence encodes CASSSPIEGLSSYEQYF. The V call is TRBV5-6, the J call TRBJ2-7, with a tentative D call TRBD2 (5 bases). CDR3 length: 17 residues. The germline CDR1 and CDR2 sequences are SGHDT and YYEEEE. Trimming removed 3 bases at V and 0 bases at J, with 19 bases between.

Details on this clone: This same CDR3 is encoded by further DNA sequences in the sample. The chain carries TRBV7-9 and TRBJ1-1; D is uncertain. V was clipped by 7 bases and J by 2 bases, with 11 bases between them. The length of the CDR3 is 13 residues. The germline gives CDR1 SEHNR, CDR2 FQNEAQ (reference sequence). As DNA, the CDR3 is TGTGCCAGCAACTTCCGGGGAAACACTGAAGCTTTCTTT. This codes for CASNFRGNTEAFF.

This clone was seen once. This chain connects TRBV14 to TRBJ1-1; no reliable D call. In germline, CDR1 is SGHDN, CDR2 FVKESK. The CDR3 length is 14 residues. V gave up 2 bases and J gave up 1 base, with 8 bases separating them. DNA of the CDR3: TGTGCCAGCAGCCAACTAGGAGGGAACACTGAAGCTTTCTTT. As protein: CASSQLGGNTEAFF.

The V and J genes are TRBV7-6 and TRBJ1-4, with 7 positions matching TRBD1. This CDR3 spans 12 amino acids. The J segment lost 8 bases and the V segment lost 7 bases, leaving 4 bases of the junction unmatched. Germline assignment: CDR1 SGHVS and CDR2 FNYEAQ. CDR3 protein: CASKGAEEKLFF. The CDR3 nucleotides read TGTGCCAGCAAGGGGGCGGAGGAAAAACTGTTTTTT.

This clone occurred once. This sequence joins TRBV5-1 and TRBJ2-5; weak D call: TRBD1 (6 bases). The DNA matches TRBJ2-7 better at its end, which makes the J call doubtful. The CDR3 runs 16 residues. Germline V gene data show CDR1 as SGHRS and CDR2 as YFSETQ. This chain's CDR3 is CASSFSWTALSYEQYF. The CDR3 nucleotides read TGCGCCAGCAGCTTCTCTTGGACAGCCCTGTCCTACGAGCAGTACTTC.

This chain connects TRBV7-9 to TRBJ1-5; 8 bases fit TRBD1. Germline CDR1 and CDR2: SEHNR and FQNEAQ (reference sequence). The trim removed 3 bases at V and 2 bases at J, leaving 9 bases unmatched. The CDR3 sequence is 17 residues long. CDR3 protein: CASSFWTGNVGNQPQHF. The CDR3 DNA is TGTGCCAGCAGCTTTTGGACAGGGAATGTTGGCAATCAGCCCCAGCATTTT.